The rows below give T cell receptor beta chains drawn from one sample of a study of cytomegalovirus exposure and HLA in healthy donors. The table came from immunoSEQ multiplex PCR; TCRdb's copy has only in-frame clones and leaves some out. The data contain approximately 54,000 clones, less than 85% of them singletons. Material: PBMCs. These receptors were taken from a young woman in good health and CMV-seronegative. Both conserved end residues are part of each CDR3.

>TRBV15|TRBJ2-3
CATSGGLAEDTQYF
>TRBV11-2|TRBJ1-1
CASSLLTGQNTEAFF
>TRBV20-1|TRBJ1-1
CSALDPHRAVF
>TRBV19|TRBJ2-3
CASSVGLADTQYF
>TRBV27|.
CASRRTGGLSSYEQYF
>TRBV30|TRBJ2-1
CAWSSKASGYYNEQFF
>TRBV7-9|TRBJ1-2
CASSPPEGHGYTF
>TRBV7-9|TRBJ2-5
CAILAGGLETQYF
>TRBV5-4|TRBJ2-7
CASSISIAGSPYEQYF
>TRBV27|TRBJ1-4
CASSLGGAAGWEKLFF
>TRBV19|TRBJ1-1
CASSKQGRRVTYGNTEAFF
>TRBV28|TRBJ2-6
CASSRGHHSGANGLTF
>TRBV4-2|TRBJ1-2
CASSQRSDSGGYTF
>TRBV18|TRBJ2-7
CASSGPFSYEQYF
>TRBV19|TRBJ1-1
CASISMNTEAFF
>TRBV25-1|TRBJ2-5
CASSVGLYQETQYF
>TRBV5-1|TRBJ1-4
CASSLDRVDEKLFF
>TRBV7-9|TRBJ2-7
CSSSRGRGASGYYEQYF
>TRBV7-2|TRBJ1-2
CASSSQSGQGSRGYTF
>TRBV5-1|TRBJ1-2
CASSEDKIYGYTF
>TRBV7-9|TRBJ1-2
CASSLADRVTDGYTF
>TRBV5-4|TRBJ1-1
CASRIQGEVSEAFF
>TRBV29-1|TRBJ2-3
CSAGGGLARADTQYF
>TRBV4-2|TRBJ2-6
CASSQDHRSGGANGLTF
>TRBV4-1|.
CASSQVTGLRYNEQFF
>TRBV6-1|TRBJ1-1
CASSEGDTNTEAFF
>TRBV5-8|TRBJ2-7
CAAKTVSYEQYF
>TRBV2|TRBJ1-2
CASRPGQPVLYGYTF
>TRBV5-6|TRBJ1-2
CASSTGPEGTGYTF
>TRBV27|TRBJ2-7
CASSFTGSDEQYF
>TRBV18|TRBJ1-4
CASSPRQLVTNEKLFF
>TRBV27|TRBJ2-1
CASRTRTGYNGQFF
>TRBV11-2|TRBJ1-3
CASSNQGAGNTIYF
>TRBV30|TRBJ2-7
CAWSAIRRLAALEQYF
>TRBV2|TRBJ1-2
CASSDGWTDNPEDGYTF
>TRBV25-1|TRBJ2-1
CASSTIPGASGDNEQFF
>TRBV5-1|TRBJ1-3
CASKQDSGNTIYF
>TRBV6-4|TRBJ2-1
CASSDTTSGSYNEQFF
>TRBV2|TRBJ2-1
CASADWSSYNEQFF
>TRBV15|TRBJ2-3
CATSRGGGTTDTQYF
>TRBV2|TRBJ2-2
CASSANPNTGELFF
>TRBV5-8|TRBJ2-6
CASSFSRWRANGLTF
>TRBV11-2|TRBJ2-4
CASSLLTGGKNIQYF